The clone carrying this T cell receptor beta chain was recorded a few times. What it recognizes is unknown. The CDR3 runs to 13 residues. CDR1 and CDR2 from the germline V gene are DFQATT and SNEGSKA (reference sequence). The trim removed 6 bases at V and 4 bases at J, leaving 5 bases unmatched. This record comes from a study of blood T cells in healthy people across ages. Study results and limitations: There was a strong correlation between TCR beta diversity and naive T cell percentage. One million T cells yielded diversity estimates that were considered underestimates. The fall in TCR beta diversity per million T cells was roughly linear with age.

Alongside a J-beta primer mix, a sample-barcoded 5' primer served in a second PCR lasting about 6 to 12 cycles. In TCRdb, the 5' RACE reads were re-called with MiXCR into one record per CDR3 protein. The sample lists fewer than 2,000,000 distinct CDR3 sequences; 30% to 40% were seen once. Sequenced: blood. The sequence came from a woman in her 30s in good health. The chain is built from TRBV20-1 and TRBJ2-5; 10 nucleotides match TRBD2. The CDR3 loop reads CSALAGGGETQYF. DNA for the CDR3: TGCAGTGCATTAGCGGGAGGAGGAGAGACCCAGTACTTC.